This TCR beta chain was sequenced during a study of T cell responses to AZD1222 COVID-19 vaccine. Study-wide findings and caveats: Spike-specific TCR breadth and depth went up after people got two AZD1222 doses. In the spike-specific TCR repertoire, nearly half reportedly target unmutated variant regions.

The length of the CDR3 is 13 residues. Germline loops: CDR1 LGHNA, CDR2 YSLEER. Between the trimmed V and J ends, which lost 1 base and 7 bases, there was a span of 8 bases. Investigators merged groups given second doses at roughly 4 or roughly 12 weeks. The method was immunoSEQ multiplex PCR; TCRdb's version includes in-frame clones alone and lacks a portion of them. The table includes 180,000 or so clones, 88% detected once. Regarding this clone: The antigen remains unidentified.

The sample here was peripheral blood, taken 28 days after the second AZD1222 dose. The sequence came from an adult who received the AZD1222 COVID-19 vaccine. V is TRBV4-3 and J is TRBJ1-5; D gene uncertain. The CDR3 DNA reads TGCGCCAGCAGCCAAGCAGTCTCGCAGCCCCAGCATTTT. It yields the protein CASSQAVSQPQHF.